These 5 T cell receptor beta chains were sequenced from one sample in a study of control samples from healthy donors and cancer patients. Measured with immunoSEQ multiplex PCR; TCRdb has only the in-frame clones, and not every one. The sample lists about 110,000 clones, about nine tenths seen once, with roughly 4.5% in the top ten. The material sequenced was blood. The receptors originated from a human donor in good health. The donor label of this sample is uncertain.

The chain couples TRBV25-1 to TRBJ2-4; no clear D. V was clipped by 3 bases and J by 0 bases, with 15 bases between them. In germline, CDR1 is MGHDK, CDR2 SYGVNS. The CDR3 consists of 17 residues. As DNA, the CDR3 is TGTGCCAGCAGTGATCCCTCATCTTCTGTAGCCAAAAACATTCAGTACTTC. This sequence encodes CASSDPSSSVAKNIQYF. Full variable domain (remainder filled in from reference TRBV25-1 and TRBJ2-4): EADIYQTPRYLVIGTGKKITLECSQTMGHDKMYWYQQDPGMELHLIHYSYGVNSTEKGDLSSESTVSRIRTEHFPLTLESARPSHTSQYLCASSDPSSSVAKNIQYFGAGTRLSVL.

The CDR3 loop is CASSLARDSPLHF. CDR3 bases: TGTGCCAGCAGCCTTGCAAGAGATTCACCCCTCCACTTT. The V gene is TRBV5-4, the J gene TRBJ1-6; D ambiguous. The V gene's germline CDR1 is SGHNT and CDR2 YYREEE (reference sequence). The CDR3 has 13 amino acids. The germline V and J ends were trimmed by 4 bases and 8 bases, with 10 bases remaining between them.

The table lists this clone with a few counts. The CDR3 sequence is CASSESYGIYGYTF. DNA of the CDR3: TGTGCCAGCAGTGAATCTTATGGCATCTATGGCTACACCTTC. This sequence joins TRBV6-1 and TRBJ1-2; no reliable D call. Deletions cut 2 bases from V and 4 bases from J, with 11 bases between. The V gene's germline CDR1 is MNHNS and CDR2 SASEGT. This CDR3 contains 14 residues.

This CDR3 is CASSLMDGGSTDTQYF. The CDR3 DNA is TGTGCCAGCAGCTTAATGGACGGGGGTAGCACAGATACGCAGTATTTT. The chain carries TRBV11-2 and TRBJ2-3; D perhaps matches TRBD2 (6 bases). Germline CDR1 reads SGHAT; CDR2 reads FQNNGV. This CDR3 comprises 16 residues. Trimming took 2 bases from V and 0 from J, leaving 12 bases between them.

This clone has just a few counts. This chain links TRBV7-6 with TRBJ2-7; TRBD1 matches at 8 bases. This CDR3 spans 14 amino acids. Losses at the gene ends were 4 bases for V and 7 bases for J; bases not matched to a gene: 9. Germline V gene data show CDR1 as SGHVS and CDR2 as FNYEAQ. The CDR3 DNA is TGTGCCAGCAGCTCGGCCGGGACAGGAGATGAGCAGTACTTC. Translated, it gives CASSSAGTGDEQYF.